The rows below give T cell receptor beta chains drawn from one sample of a study of blood T cell repertoires in COVID-19. The table came from immunoSEQ multiplex PCR; TCRdb's copy has only in-frame clones and leaves some out. Of 150,000 to 200,000 clones in the sample, 86% were seen once. The sequenced sample consisted of peripheral blood. The receptors derive from a man younger than 30 with acute or convalescent COVID-19. The CDR3 runs from the conserved cysteine through the conserved F or W. Fields, in order: clone size, J gene, D gene, V gene, CDR3 protein, CDR3 DNA. The D gene is left open where the match is weak. Rows may omit the clone size; those that give it use once, few, many or a size class.

clone size: .; J gene: TRBJ1-1; D gene: TRBD1; V gene: TRBV7-6; CDR3 protein: CASSPDRGAFF; CDR3 DNA: TGTGCCAGCAGCCCGGACAGGGGGGCTTTCTTT
clone size: .; J gene: TRBJ1-2; D gene: .; V gene: TRBV6-5; CDR3 protein: CASSYPGGAGGYTF; CDR3 DNA: TGTGCCAGCAGTTACCCCGGGGGGGCGGGAGGCTACACCTTC
clone size: .; J gene: TRBJ1-1; D gene: .; V gene: TRBV5-1; CDR3 protein: CASSLLAQLGDIEAFF; CDR3 DNA: TGCGCCAGCAGCTTGTTAGCTCAGTTAGGGGACATTGAAGCTTTCTTT
clone size: .; J gene: TRBJ2-1; D gene: TRBD1; V gene: TRBV11-3; CDR3 protein: CASSLGQGRMNEQFF; CDR3 DNA: TGTGCCAGCAGCTTAGGACAGGGGAGGATGAATGAGCAGTTCTTC
clone size: once; J gene: TRBJ2-5; D gene: TRBD1; V gene: TRBV28; CDR3 protein: CASSFQQGRETQYF; CDR3 DNA: TGTGCCAGCAGTTTCCAACAGGGGAGAGAGACCCAGTACTTC
clone size: .; J gene: TRBJ2-5; D gene: .; V gene: TRBV24-1; CDR3 protein: CATSGPQETQYF; CDR3 DNA: TGTGCCACCAGTGGTCCTCAAGAGACCCAGTACTTC
clone size: .; J gene: TRBJ2-2; D gene: .; V gene: TRBV7-6; CDR3 protein: CASSFEGDPGGELFF; CDR3 DNA: TGTGCCAGCAGCTTCGAGGGAGATCCGGGGGGGGAGCTGTTTTTT
clone size: .; J gene: TRBJ2-1; D gene: TRBD2; V gene: TRBV5-1; CDR3 protein: CASRRALAGGDEQFF; CDR3 DNA: TGCGCCAGCAGAAGAGCCCTAGCGGGGGGCGATGAGCAGTTCTTC
clone size: .; J gene: TRBJ2-3; D gene: TRBD2; V gene: TRBV11-2; CDR3 protein: CASSLTSGGTDTQYF; CDR3 DNA: TGTGCCAGCAGCTTAACTAGCGGGGGCACAGATACGCAGTATTTT
clone size: .; J gene: TRBJ1-1; D gene: .; V gene: TRBV19; CDR3 protein: CASTRGPGTEAFF; CDR3 DNA: TGTGCCAGTACCAGGGGCCCGGGCACTGAAGCTTTCTTT
clone size: .; J gene: TRBJ1-6; D gene: .; V gene: TRBV28; CDR3 protein: CASSLVREGGSPLHF; CDR3 DNA: TGTGCCAGCAGTTTAGTCAGGGAAGGGGGATCACCCCTCCACTTT